The 4 T cell receptor beta chains in this list originate from one sample, sequenced in a study of cytomegalovirus exposure and HLA in healthy donors. PCR employed 60 Vbeta and 13 Jbeta primers. Only in-frame clones appear in the TCRdb table, and some are missing; sequencing was by immunoSEQ multiplex PCR. The repertoire holds around 190,000 clones, with 75% to 90% as singletons. Sequencing was performed on PBMCs. The receptors shown here come from a boy aged 2 to 10 in good health and CMV-seronegative.

The DNA for the CDR3 is TGTGCCAGCAGTTGGGGCAGGGACAGCTATGGCTACACCTTC. It encodes CASSWGRDSYGYTF. The chain carries TRBV28 and TRBJ1-2, with 7 nucleotides matching TRBD1. From germline, CDR1 is MDHEN and CDR2 SYDVKM. The CDR3 is 14 amino acids. V trimming: 4 bases; J trimming: 4 bases; junction bases outside the gene matches: 6.

This chain connects TRBV5-4 to TRBJ2-7; 12 positions agree with TRBD2. Germline V gene lookup returns CDR1 SGHNT and CDR2 YYREEE (reference sequence). The V gene end was trimmed by 0 bases and the J gene end by 5 bases; junction bases not matched to a gene: 3. This CDR3 region has 15 residues. CDR3 sequence reads: CASSLVRTSGDEQYF. CDR3 DNA sequence: TGTGCCAGCAGCTTGGTGAGGACTAGCGGGGACGAGCAGTACTTC.

The chain links TRBV5-1 to TRBJ2-3, with a tentative D call TRBD2 (7 bases). The CDR3 consists of 14 residues. The V and J ends lost 5 bases and 4 bases respectively, with 14 bases between them. Germline CDR1 and CDR2: SGHRS and YFSETQ. The CDR3 is CASSKRGAPDTQYF. The DNA of the CDR3 is TGCGCCAGCAGTAAACGGGGGGCCCCAGATACGCAGTATTTT.

V is TRBV5-6 and J is TRBJ2-2; 9 nucleotides match TRBD1. Germline CDR1 and CDR2: SGHDT and YYEEEE. This CDR3 region has 14 residues. With V trimmed by 4 bases and J by 5 bases, 3 bases remained unmatched. CDR3 sequence reads: CASSPGQGTGELFF. As DNA, the CDR3 is TGTGCCAGCAGCCCAGGACAGGGGACCGGGGAGCTGTTTTTT.